This is a list of T cell receptor beta chains from one sample in a study of CD8 T cells in ankylosing spondylitis. One entry per CDR3 protein results from TCRdb running MiXCR on the 5' RACE reads. The repertoire consists of roughly 230,000 distinct CDR3 sequences, with over 9.5% occurring once and the leading ten covering approximately 2.5%. Sample: blood, either unsorted or a sorted T cell fraction (not recorded which). All receptors derive from a male donor with ankylosing spondylitis or in good health (not recorded which). CDR3s include the opening cysteine and the closing phenylalanine or tryptophan. D genes are given only for firm matches. Some rows mark clone size as missing; the rest say once, few, many or name a class of expanded clone.

clone size,V gene,J gene,D gene,CDR3 protein,CDR3 DNA
many,TRBV7-8,TRBJ1-2,.,CASSLVPLTQGYTF,TGTGCCAGCAGCTTAGTTCCCCTTACGCAGGGCTACACCTTC
many,TRBV10-3,TRBJ2-2,TRBD2,CATWTSSNTGELFF,TGTGCCACGTGGACTAGCTCCAACACCGGGGAGCTGTTTTTT
many,TRBV12-3/TRBV12-4,TRBJ1-2,.,CASSLKTNYGYTF,TGTGCCAGCAGTTTAAAGACTAACTATGGCTACACCTTC
.,TRBV7-9,TRBJ2-7,.,CASSQRTGTVYEQYF,TGTGCCAGCAGCCAAAGAACGGGGACGGTCTACGAGCAGTACTTC
.,TRBV7-2,TRBJ2-1,TRBD1,CASSLGGQGGGEQFF,TGTGCCAGCAGCTTAGGGGGACAGGGAGGAGGTGAGCAGTTCTTC
.,TRBV29-1,TRBJ1-1,.,CSVRRNMNTEAFF,TGCAGCGTTAGACGGAACATGAACACTGAAGCTTTCTTT
.,TRBV7-2,TRBJ2-7,TRBD1,CASSLAGGQLPTYEQYF,TGTGCCAGCAGCTTAGCAGGGGGACAGCTCCCTACCTACGAGCAGTACTTC
many,TRBV3-1,TRBJ1-1,.,CASSQAKTEAFF,TGTGCCAGCAGCCAGGCGAAGACTGAAGCTTTCTTT
.,TRBV7-9,TRBJ2-1,TRBD2,CASSLSPSGYNEQFF,TGTGCCAGCAGCTTGTCTCCTAGCGGCTACAATGAGCAGTTCTTC
.,TRBV11-2,TRBJ2-3,.,CASSLKTGWGGPSTDTQYF,TGTGCCAGCAGCTTAAAGACCGGGTGGGGAGGCCCTAGCACAGATACGCAGTATTTT
many,TRBV5-1,TRBJ2-5,.,CASSLVRARQYF,TGCGCCAGCAGCTTGGTGCGGGCCAGACAGTACTTC
many,TRBV20-1,TRBJ1-2,.,CSARDGQSYGYTF,TGCAGTGCTAGAGATGGACAGTCCTATGGCTACACCTTC
once,TRBV3-1,TRBJ2-4,TRBD1,CASSQTGQGPNTQYF,TGTGCCAGCAGCCAAACGGGACAGGGACCGAACACTCAGTACTTC
few,TRBV7-9,TRBJ2-5,.,CASSSGWALETQYF,TGTGCCAGCAGCTCCGGGTGGGCGCTGGAGACCCAGTACTTC
many,TRBV5-1,TRBJ2-3,.,CASSLSSRDTDTQYF,TGCGCCAGCAGCTTATCGTCCAGGGACACAGATACGCAGTATTTT
few,TRBV2,TRBJ2-1,.,CASSGGEAAKVGGFF,TGTGCCAGCAGTGGTGGAGAGGCTGCGAAGGTAGGGGGGTTCTTC
many,TRBV12-3/TRBV12-4,TRBJ2-3,.,CASSLRQSTDTQYF,TGCGCCAGCAGCTTGAGGCAGTCCACAGATACGCAGTATTTT
many,TRBV30,TRBJ1-2,TRBD1,CAWSVTGDFYGYTF,TGTGCCTGGAGTGTAACAGGGGATTTCTATGGCTACACCTTC
.,TRBV6-1,TRBJ2-1,.,CASSDWGEAYNEQFF,TGTGCCAGCAGTGATTGGGGGGAGGCCTACAATGAGCAGTTCTTC
many,TRBV29-1,TRBJ2-3,TRBD2,CSVAGTSGGATDTQYF,TGCAGCGTTGCAGGGACTAGCGGGGGAGCCACAGATACGCAGTATTTT
many,TRBV12-3/TRBV12-4,TRBJ2-1,.,CASSLVGGDSYNEQFF,TGTGCCAGCAGTTTAGTGGGGGGCGACTCCTACAATGAGCAGTTCTTC
many,TRBV7-9,TRBJ2-7,.,CASRGSAGPIYF,TGTGCCAGCAGGGGTTCGGCGGGACCCATTTACTTC
many,TRBV2,TRBJ2-2,TRBD2,CASSEGLAGSGELFF,TGTGCCAGCAGTGAAGGGCTAGCGGGATCCGGGGAGCTGTTTTTT
many,TRBV10-2,TRBJ2-1,TRBD2,CASREGLAGEVEQFF,TGCGCCAGCAGGGAGGGACTAGCGGGAGAGGTTGAGCAGTTCTTC
few,TRBV2,TRBJ2-4,.,CASSARNIQYF,TGTGCCAGCAGTGCCCGAAACATTCAGTACTTC
.,TRBV29-1,TRBJ2-1,.,CSVAPSFSEQFF,TGCAGCGTCGCCCCAAGTTTCTCTGAGCAGTTCTTC
.,TRBV29-1,TRBJ2-7,TRBD1,CSVEKGTGFTFEQYF,TGCAGCGTTGAAAAGGGGACAGGGTTCACTTTCGAGCAGTACTTC
many,TRBV7-2,TRBJ2-7,.,CASSLFWQEGEQYF,TGTGCCAGCAGCTTATTTTGGCAGGAAGGCGAGCAGTACTTC
many,TRBV6-1,TRBJ1-1,.,CASRATPGGSSEAFF,TGTGCCAGCAGAGCCACCCCGGGGGGTAGCTCTGAAGCTTTCTTT
.,TRBV20-1,TRBJ1-2,TRBD1,CSAPEGQSYGYTF,TGCAGTGCTCCAGAGGGACAGTCCTATGGCTACACCTTC
many,TRBV20-1,TRBJ2-3,.,CSAEGFGRDTQYF,TGCAGTGCTGAGGGATTTGGGAGGGATACGCAGTATTTT
many,TRBV12-3/TRBV12-4,TRBJ1-1,.,CASSFSVAGLGGTEAFF,TGTGCCAGCAGTTTTTCTGTGGCAGGACTGGGCGGCACTGAAGCTTTCTTT
many,TRBV19,TRBJ2-7,.,CASSSVNWGEQYF,TGTGCCAGTAGTAGCGTCAACTGGGGCGAGCAGTACTTC
few,TRBV5-6,TRBJ2-7,.,CASSPGAEYEQYF,TGTGCCAGCAGCCCCGGGGCCGAATACGAGCAGTACTTC
many,TRBV25-1,TRBJ2-3,.,CASSEEASTDTQYF,TGTGCCAGCAGTGAGGAGGCTAGCACAGATACGCAGTATTTT
many,TRBV5-6,TRBJ1-1,.,CASSLLRLGTEAFF,TGTGCCAGCAGCCTGCTAAGGCTAGGCACTGAAGCTTTCTTT
many,TRBV6-1,TRBJ1-4,.,CASSALPGNEKLFF,TGTGCCAGCAGTGCTCTGCCGGGTAATGAAAAACTGTTTTTT
many,TRBV12-3/TRBV12-4,TRBJ2-1,TRBD2,CASRRETSGGVGEQFF,TGTGCCAGCAGACGAGAGACTAGCGGGGGGGTTGGTGAGCAGTTCTTC
many,TRBV20-1,TRBJ2-1,.,CSAGDPGNWDNEQFF,TGCAGTGCTGGGGATCCAGGGAATTGGGACAATGAGCAGTTCTTC
many,TRBV12-3/TRBV12-4,TRBJ1-5,.,CASLLGGGVQPQHF,TGTGCCAGCCTACTGGGGGGAGGGGTACAGCCCCAGCATTTT
once,TRBV11-2,TRBJ2-1,.,CASSLGGRNEQFF,TGTGCCAGCAGCTTAGGTGGAAGGAATGAGCAGTTCTTC
many,TRBV3-1,TRBJ2-1,.,CASSKLGVNEQFF,TGTGCCAGCAGCAAACTAGGGGTCAATGAGCAGTTCTTC
many,TRBV4-1,TRBJ2-7,.,CASSQGSALSYEQYF,TGCGCCAGCAGCCAAGGATCGGCCCTATCCTACGAGCAGTACTTC
many,TRBV6-5,TRBJ2-1,.,CASSHRTGGDEQFF,TGTGCCAGCAGTCACCGGACGGGCGGGGATGAGCAGTTCTTC